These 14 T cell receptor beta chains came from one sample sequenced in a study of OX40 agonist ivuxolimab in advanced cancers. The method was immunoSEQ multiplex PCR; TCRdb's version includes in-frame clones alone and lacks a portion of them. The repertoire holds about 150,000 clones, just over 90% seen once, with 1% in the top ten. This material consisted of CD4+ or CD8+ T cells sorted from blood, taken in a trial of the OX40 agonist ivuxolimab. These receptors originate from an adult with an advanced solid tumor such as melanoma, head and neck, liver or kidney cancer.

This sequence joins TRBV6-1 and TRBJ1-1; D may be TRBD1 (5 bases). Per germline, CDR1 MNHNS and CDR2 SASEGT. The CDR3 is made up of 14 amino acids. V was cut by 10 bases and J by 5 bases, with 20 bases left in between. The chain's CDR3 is CATLAPGWGTEAFF. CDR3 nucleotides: TGTGCCACCTTGGCGCCGGGATGGGGGACTGAAGCTTTCTTT.

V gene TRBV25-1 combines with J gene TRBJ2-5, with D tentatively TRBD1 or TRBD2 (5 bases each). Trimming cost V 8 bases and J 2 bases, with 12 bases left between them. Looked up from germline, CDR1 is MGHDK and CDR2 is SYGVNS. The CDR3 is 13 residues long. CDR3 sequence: CASQGPLQETQYF. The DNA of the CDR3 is TGTGCCAGCCAGGGACCGCTACAAGAGACCCAGTACTTC.

The CDR3 region is CASTHAQNTEAFF. In DNA, the CDR3 is TGTGCCAGCACCCACGCCCAGAACACTGAAGCTTTCTTT. The genes are TRBV11-2 and TRBJ1-1; the D is unclear. Trimming stripped 7 bases from V and 1 base from J, with 10 bases between. This CDR3 spans 13 amino acids. Germline CDR1 and CDR2: SGHAT and FQNNGV.

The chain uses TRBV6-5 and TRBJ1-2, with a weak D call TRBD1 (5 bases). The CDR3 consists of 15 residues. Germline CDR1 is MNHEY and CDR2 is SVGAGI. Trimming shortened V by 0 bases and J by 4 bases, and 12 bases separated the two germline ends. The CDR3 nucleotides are TGTGCCAGCAGTTACTCCAAGGGCGGGGGCTATGGCTACACCTTC. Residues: CASSYSKGGGYGYTF.

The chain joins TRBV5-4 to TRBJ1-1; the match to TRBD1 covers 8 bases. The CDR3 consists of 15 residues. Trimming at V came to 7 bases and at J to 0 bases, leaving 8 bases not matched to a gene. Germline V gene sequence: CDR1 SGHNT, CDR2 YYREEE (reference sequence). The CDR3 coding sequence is TGTGCCAGCTCCTTCTACAGGGGGATGAACACTGAAGCTTTCTTT. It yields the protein CASSFYRGMNTEAFF.

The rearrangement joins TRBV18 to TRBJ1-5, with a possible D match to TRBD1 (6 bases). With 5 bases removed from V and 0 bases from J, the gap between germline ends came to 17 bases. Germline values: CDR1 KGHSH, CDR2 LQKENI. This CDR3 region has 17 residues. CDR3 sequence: CASSSASGEYSNQPQHF. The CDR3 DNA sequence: TGTGCCAGCTCATCAGCTTCAGGGGAATATAGCAATCAGCCCCAGCATTTT. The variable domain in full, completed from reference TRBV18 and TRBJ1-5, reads NAGVMQNPRHLVRRRGQEARLRCSPMKGHSHVYWYRQLPEEGLKFMVYLQKENIIDESGMPKERFSAEFPKEGPSILRIQQVVRGDSAAYFCASSSASGEYSNQPQHFGDGTRLSIL.

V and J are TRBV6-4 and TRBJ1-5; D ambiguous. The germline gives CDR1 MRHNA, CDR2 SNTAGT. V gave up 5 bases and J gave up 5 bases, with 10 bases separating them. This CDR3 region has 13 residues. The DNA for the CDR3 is TGTGCCAGCAGTCCGGGCCGGGATCAGCCCCAGCATTTT. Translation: CASSPGRDQPQHF.

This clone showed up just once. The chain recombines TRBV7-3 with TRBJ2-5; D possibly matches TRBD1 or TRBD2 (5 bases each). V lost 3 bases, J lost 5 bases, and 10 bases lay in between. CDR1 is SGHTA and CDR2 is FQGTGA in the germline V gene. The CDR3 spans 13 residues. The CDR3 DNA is TGTGCCAGCAGCTTGGGACCCAGTGAGACCCAGTACTTC. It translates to CASSLGPSETQYF.

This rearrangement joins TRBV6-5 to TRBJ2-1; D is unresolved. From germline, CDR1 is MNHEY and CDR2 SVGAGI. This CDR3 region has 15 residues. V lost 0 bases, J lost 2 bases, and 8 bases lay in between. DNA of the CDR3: TGTGCCAGCAGTTACTCGCCCTCGACCTACAATGAGCAGTTCTTC. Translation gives CASSYSPSTYNEQFF.

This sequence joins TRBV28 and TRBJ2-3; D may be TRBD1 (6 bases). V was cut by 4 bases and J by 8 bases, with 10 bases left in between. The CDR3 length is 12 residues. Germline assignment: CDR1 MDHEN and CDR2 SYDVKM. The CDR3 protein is CASSSQGSTQYF. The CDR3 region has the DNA TGTGCCAGCAGTTCACAGGGTAGTACGCAGTATTTT.

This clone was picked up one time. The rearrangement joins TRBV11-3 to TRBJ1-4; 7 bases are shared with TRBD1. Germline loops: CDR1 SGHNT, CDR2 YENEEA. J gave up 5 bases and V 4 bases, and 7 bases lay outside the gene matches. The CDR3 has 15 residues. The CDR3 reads CASSSTEGANEKLFF. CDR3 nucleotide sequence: TGTGCCAGCAGCTCGACGGAGGGGGCGAATGAAAAACTGTTTTTT.

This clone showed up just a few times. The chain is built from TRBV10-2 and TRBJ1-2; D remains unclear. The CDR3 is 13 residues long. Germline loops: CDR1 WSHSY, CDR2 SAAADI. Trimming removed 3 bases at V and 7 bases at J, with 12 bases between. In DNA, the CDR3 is TGCGCCAGCAGTGACCCCACGGCAGGTGGCTACACCTTC. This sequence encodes CASSDPTAGGYTF.

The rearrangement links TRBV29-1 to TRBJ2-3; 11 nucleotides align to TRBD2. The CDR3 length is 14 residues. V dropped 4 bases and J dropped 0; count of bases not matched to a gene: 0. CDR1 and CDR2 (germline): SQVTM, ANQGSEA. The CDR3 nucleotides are TGCAGCGTTGGACTAGCGGGGAGCACAGATACGCAGTATTTT. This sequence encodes CSVGLAGSTDTQYF.

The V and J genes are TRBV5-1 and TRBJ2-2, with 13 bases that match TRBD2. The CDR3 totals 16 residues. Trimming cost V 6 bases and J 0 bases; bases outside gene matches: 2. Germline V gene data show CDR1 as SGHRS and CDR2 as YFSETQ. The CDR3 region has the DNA TGCGCCAGCAAGGGGACTAGCGGGGCGAACACCGGGGAGCTGTTTTTT. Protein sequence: CASKGTSGANTGELFF.